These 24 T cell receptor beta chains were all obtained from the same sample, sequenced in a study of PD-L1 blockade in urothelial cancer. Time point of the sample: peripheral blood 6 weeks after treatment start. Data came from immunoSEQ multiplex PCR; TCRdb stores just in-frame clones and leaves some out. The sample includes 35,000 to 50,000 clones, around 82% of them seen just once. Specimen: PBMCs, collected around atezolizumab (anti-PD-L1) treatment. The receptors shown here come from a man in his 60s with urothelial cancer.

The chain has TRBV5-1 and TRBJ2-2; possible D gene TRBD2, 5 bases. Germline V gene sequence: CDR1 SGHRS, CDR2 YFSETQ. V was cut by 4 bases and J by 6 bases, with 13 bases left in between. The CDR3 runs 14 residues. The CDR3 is CASSLKGEAGELFF. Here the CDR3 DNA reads TGCGCCAGCAGCCTGAAGGGAGAGGCCGGGGAGCTGTTTTTT.

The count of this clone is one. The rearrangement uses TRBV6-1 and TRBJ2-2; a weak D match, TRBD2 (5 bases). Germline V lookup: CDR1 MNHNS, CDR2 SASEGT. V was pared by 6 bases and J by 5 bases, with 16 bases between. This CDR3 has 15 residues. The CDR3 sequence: CASSLTIARTGELFF. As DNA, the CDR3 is TGTGCCAGCAGCCTAACGATAGCGAGGACCGGGGAGCTGTTTTTT.

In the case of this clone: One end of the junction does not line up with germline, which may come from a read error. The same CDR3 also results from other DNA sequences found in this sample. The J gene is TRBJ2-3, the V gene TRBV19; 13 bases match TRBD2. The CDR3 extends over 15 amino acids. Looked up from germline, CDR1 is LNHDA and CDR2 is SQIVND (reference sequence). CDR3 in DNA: TGTGCCAGCCGTCGGACTAGCGGGAGCACGGATACGCAGTATTTT. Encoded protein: CASRRTSGSTDTQYF.

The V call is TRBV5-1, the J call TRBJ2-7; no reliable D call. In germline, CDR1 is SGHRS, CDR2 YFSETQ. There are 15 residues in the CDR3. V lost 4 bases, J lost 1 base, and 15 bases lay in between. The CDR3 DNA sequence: TGCGCCAGCAGCCTCTCCAGACAAGCTTCCTACGAGCAGTACTTC. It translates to CASSLSRQASYEQYF.

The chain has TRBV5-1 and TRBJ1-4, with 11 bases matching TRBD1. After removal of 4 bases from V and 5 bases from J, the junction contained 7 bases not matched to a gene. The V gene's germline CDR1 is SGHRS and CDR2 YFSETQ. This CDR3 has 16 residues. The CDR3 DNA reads TGCGCCAGCAGCCCGAGGACAGGGGGCAAGAATGAAAAACTGTTTTTT. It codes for CASSPRTGGKNEKLFF.

The DNA for the CDR3 is TGTGCCAGCAGATTGCAAGGAGGGAGCAATCAGCCCCAGCATTTT. This codes for CASRLQGGSNQPQHF. This chain uses TRBV2 with TRBJ1-5; D is uncertain. V was shortened by 6 bases and J by 1 base, with 13 bases between the two germline ends. This CDR3 is built from 15 residues. Germline values: CDR1 SNHLY, CDR2 FYNNEI.

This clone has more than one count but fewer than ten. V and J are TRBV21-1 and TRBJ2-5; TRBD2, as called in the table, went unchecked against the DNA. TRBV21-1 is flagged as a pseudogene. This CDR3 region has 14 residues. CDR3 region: CASSCDSGEETQYF. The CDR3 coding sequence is TGTGCCAGCAGCTGTGACTCGGGGGAAGAGACCCAGTACTTC.

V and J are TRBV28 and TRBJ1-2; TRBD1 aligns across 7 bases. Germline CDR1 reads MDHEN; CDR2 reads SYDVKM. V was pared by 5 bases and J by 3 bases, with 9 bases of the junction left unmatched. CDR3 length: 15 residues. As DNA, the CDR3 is TGTGCCAGCAGTGGGACCGACAGGGCCGACTATGGCTACACCTTC. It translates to CASSGTDRADYGYTF.

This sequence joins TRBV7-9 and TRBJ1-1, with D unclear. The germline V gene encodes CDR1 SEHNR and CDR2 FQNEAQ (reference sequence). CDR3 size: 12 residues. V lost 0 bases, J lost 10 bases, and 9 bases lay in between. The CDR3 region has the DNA TGTGCCAGCAGCTTAGCGAGGGAGGTAGCTTTCTTT. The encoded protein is CASSLAREVAFF.

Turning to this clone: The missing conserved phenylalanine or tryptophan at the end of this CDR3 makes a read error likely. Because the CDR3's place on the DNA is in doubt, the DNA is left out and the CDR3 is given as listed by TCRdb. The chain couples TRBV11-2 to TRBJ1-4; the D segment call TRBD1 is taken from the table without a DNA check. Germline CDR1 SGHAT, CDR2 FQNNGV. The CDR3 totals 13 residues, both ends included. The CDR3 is CASSLGAGFVIRV.

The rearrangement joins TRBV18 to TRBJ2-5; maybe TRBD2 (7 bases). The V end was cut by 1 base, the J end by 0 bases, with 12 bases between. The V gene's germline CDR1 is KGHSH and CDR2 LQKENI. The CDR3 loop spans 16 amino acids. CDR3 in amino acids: CASSPRAGAHQETQYF. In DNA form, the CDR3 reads TGTGCCAGCTCACCACGGGCGGGGGCGCACCAAGAGACCCAGTACTTC.

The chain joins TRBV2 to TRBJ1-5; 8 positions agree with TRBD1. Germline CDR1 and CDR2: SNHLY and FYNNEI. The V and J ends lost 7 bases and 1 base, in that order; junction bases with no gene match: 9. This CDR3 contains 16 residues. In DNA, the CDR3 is TGTGCCAGCAAAGAGGACAGGGTGGGAAGCAATCAGCCCCAGCATTTT. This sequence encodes CASKEDRVGSNQPQHF.

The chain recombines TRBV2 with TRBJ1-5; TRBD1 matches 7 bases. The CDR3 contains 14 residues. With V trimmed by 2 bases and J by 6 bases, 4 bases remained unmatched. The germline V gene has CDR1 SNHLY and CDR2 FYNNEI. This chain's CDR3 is CASSERQGRQPQHF. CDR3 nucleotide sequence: TGTGCCAGCAGTGAAAGACAGGGTCGTCAGCCCCAGCATTTT. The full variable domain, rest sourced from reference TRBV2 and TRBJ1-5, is EPEVTQTPSHQVTQMGQEVILRCVPISNHLYFYWYRQILGQKVEFLVSFYNNEISEKSEIFDDQFSVERPDGSNFTLKIRSTKLEDSAMYFCASSERQGRQPQHFGDGTRLSIL.

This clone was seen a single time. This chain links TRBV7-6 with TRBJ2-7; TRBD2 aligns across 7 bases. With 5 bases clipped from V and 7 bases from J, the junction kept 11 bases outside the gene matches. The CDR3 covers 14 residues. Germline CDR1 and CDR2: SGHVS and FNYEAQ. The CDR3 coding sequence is TGTGCCAGCAGCCCCGGAACGGTCGGGGGGGAGCAGTACTTC. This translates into CASSPGTVGGEQYF.

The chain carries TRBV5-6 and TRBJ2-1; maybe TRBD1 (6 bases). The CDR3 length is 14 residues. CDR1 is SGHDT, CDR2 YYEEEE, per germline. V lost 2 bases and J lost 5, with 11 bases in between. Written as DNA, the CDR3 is TGTGCCAGCAGCTTCTCGACAGGCCACAATGAGCAGTTCTTC. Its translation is CASSFSTGHNEQFF.

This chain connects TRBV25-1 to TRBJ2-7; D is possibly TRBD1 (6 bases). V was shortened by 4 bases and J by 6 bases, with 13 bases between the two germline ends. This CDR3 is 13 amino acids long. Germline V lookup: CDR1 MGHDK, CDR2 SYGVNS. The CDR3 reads CASSVTGTSEQYF. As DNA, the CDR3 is TGTGCCAGCAGTGTCACAGGGACGTCCGAGCAGTACTTC.

In nucleotides, the CDR3 is TGTGCCAGCAGGAGACTAGCGGTGGGCTCCTACGAGCAGTACTTC. It is translated as CASRRLAVGSYEQYF. The chain links TRBV2 to TRBJ2-7; the match to TRBD2 covers 9 bases. The germline CDR1 and CDR2 sequences are SNHLY and FYNNEI. The CDR3 is 15 residues long. Germline trimming cut 6 bases from V and 0 bases from J; bases unmatched to any gene: 6.

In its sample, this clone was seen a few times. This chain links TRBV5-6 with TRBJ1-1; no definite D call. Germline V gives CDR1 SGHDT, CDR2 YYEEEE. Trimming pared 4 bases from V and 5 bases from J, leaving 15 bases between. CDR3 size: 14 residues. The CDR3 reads CASSSLREWTEAFF. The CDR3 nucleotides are TGTGCCAGCAGCAGTCTCCGGGAGTGGACTGAAGCTTTCTTT.

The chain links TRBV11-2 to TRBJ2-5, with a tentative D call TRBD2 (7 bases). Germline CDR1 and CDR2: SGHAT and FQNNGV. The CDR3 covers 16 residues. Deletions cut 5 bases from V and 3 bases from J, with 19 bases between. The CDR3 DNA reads TGTGCCAGCAGCAGGGGGGGGAGGGGAACCGAAGAGACCCAGTACTTC. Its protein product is CASSRGGRGTEETQYF.

This CDR3 reads CASSVQVFGSNEQFF. CDR3 coding DNA: TGTGCCAGCAGCGTACAGGTTTTTGGGAGCAATGAGCAGTTCTTC. V usage is TRBV9 and J usage is TRBJ2-1; maybe TRBD2 (5 bases). This CDR3 has 15 residues. CDR1 is SGDLS, CDR2 YYNGEE, per germline. Trimming left V 1 base short and J 6 bases short, with 14 bases between.

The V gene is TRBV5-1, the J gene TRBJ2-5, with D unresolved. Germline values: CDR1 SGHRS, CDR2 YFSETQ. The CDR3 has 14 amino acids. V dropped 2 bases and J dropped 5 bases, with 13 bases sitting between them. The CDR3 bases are TGCGCCAGCAGCTTCGACCCTGCTAGGGAGACCCAGTACTTC. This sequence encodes CASSFDPARETQYF. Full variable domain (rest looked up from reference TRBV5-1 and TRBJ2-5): KAGVTQTPRYLIKTRGQQVTLSCSPISGHRSVSWYQQTPGQGLQFLFEYFSETQRNKGNFPGRFSGRQFSNSRSEMNVSTLELGDSALYLCASSFDPARETQYFGPGTRLLVL.

The CDR3 spells CASSSPGTGYEQYF. The CDR3 nucleotides read TGTGCCAGCAGTTCCCCCGGGACAGGGTACGAGCAGTACTTC. The chain carries TRBV5-4 and TRBJ2-7; 9 bases are a match to TRBD1. After removal of 5 bases from V and 4 bases from J, the junction contained 7 bases not matched to a gene. The germline V gene has CDR1 SGHNT and CDR2 YYREEE (reference sequence). The CDR3 length is 14 residues.

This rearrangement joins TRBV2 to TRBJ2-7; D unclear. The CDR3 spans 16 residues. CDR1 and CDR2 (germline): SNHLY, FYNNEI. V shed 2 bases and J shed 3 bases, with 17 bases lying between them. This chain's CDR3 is CASSERSRLILYEQYF. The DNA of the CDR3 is TGTGCCAGCAGTGAAAGGTCTAGGCTCATCCTCTACGAGCAGTACTTC.

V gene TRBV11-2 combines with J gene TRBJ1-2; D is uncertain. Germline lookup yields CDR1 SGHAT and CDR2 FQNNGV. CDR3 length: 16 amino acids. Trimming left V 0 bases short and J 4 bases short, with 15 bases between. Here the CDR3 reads CASSLESGGQIYGYTF. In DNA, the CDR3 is TGTGCCAGCAGCTTAGAATCAGGTGGGCAGATCTATGGCTACACCTTC. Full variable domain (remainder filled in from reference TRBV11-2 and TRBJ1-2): EAGVAQSPRYKIIEKRQSVAFWCNPISGHATLYWYQQILGQGPKLLIQFQNNGVVDDSQLPKDRFSAERLKGVDSTLKIQPAKLEDSAVYLCASSLESGGQIYGYTFGSGTRLTVV.